The following is a T cell receptor beta chain sequence with its context. Assay: immunoSEQ multiplex PCR; the TCRdb copy retains only in-frame clones and omits some. This table has about 130,000 clones, around 85% appearing once. V was shortened by 4 bases and J by 9 bases, with 13 bases between the two germline ends. CDR1 and CDR2 from the germline V gene are SNHLY and FYNNEI. The CDR3 runs to 13 residues. The data originate from a study of PD-L1 blockade in urothelial cancer. Sample time point: pretreatment peripheral blood. Here the sequenced sample was PBMCs, taken around atezolizumab (anti-PD-L1) treatment. The receptor's source is a man in his forties or fifties with urothelial cancer. The chain joins TRBV2 to TRBJ1-3, with a weak D call TRBD1 (6 bases). CDR3 protein: CASSAGHRATIYF. For the CDR3, the DNA is TGTGCCAGCAGTGCGGGACATAGAGCCACCATATATTTT. Full variable domain (remainder filled in from reference TRBV2 and TRBJ1-3): EPEVTQTPSHQVTQMGQEVILRCVPISNHLYFYWYRQILGQKVEFLVSFYNNEISEKSEIFDDQFSVERPDGSNFTLKIRSTKLEDSAMYFCASSAGHRATIYFGEGSWLTVV.